This T cell receptor beta chain was identified during a study of OX40 agonist ivuxolimab in advanced cancers. TCRdb's copy holds only in-frame clones and misses some; the assay was immunoSEQ multiplex PCR. Among over 150,000 clones listed, roughly 94% were seen once. Sample: CD4+ or CD8+ T cells sorted from blood, taken in a trial of the OX40 agonist ivuxolimab. The clonotype was recovered from an adult with an advanced solid tumor such as melanoma, head and neck, liver or kidney cancer.

As DNA, the CDR3 is TGTGCCAGCAGTTACGGGACACCAACCTACGAGCAGTACTTC. Its translation is CASSYGTPTYEQYF. V gene TRBV6-5 combines with J gene TRBJ2-7, with D tentatively TRBD1 (6 bases). Between the trimmed V and J ends, which lost 2 bases and 2 bases, there was a span of 10 bases. CDR1 is MNHEY and CDR2 is SVGAGI in the germline V gene. The CDR3 is 14 residues long.